This T cell receptor (beta chain) came from a study of blood T cell repertoires in COVID-19. Study-level information: Italy, Spain and the United States were the sources of the convalescent and acute COVID-19 samples.

This clone came up once. Those enrolled, adults aged 18 to 89 years, came from 24 US areas. Symptom resolution, clearance, or two negative PCRs marked donors in Cohort 3 as recovered. Original processing notes: Cell counts per sample came from amplifying reference gene primers. Profiling relied on immunoSEQ multiplex PCR, and the TCRdb table lists in-frame clones only, not all of them. The D gene and trimming were derived from the DNA, and the V and J assignments and clone size from that table. The sample carries about 250,000 clones, around 89% recorded once. Losses at the gene ends were 8 bases for V and 3 bases for J; bases not matched to a gene: 10. Germline lookup yields CDR1 LNHDA and CDR2 SQIVND (reference sequence). The CDR3 has 16 residues.

This receptor was taken from a man in his forties or fifties who had recovered from COVID-19. Material: PBMCs or T cells enriched from blood (not recorded which). The chain has TRBV19 and TRBJ1-2, with TRBD1 matching 12 bases. The DNA of the CDR3 is TGTGCCAGTGTACCCCCGGGACAGGGGGCGGACTATGGCTACACCTTC. Amino acid sequence: CASVPPGQGADYGYTF.